These 20 T cell receptor beta chains originate from one sample sequenced in a study of human T cells and chemical hapten exposure. Time point denoted: patch test 1, 2 weeks after DPC sensitization. Treatment of the sample: therapeutic diphenylcyclopropenone sensitization with weekly scalp DPC. TCRdb independently ran MiXCR on the RACE reads; one entry per CDR3 protein. The sample includes some 400,000 distinct CDR3 sequences, nearly 5% of them seen just once. The sample in question was whole blood, obtained in connection with sensitization to the hapten diphenylcyclopropenone (DPC). The receptors originated from a woman in her forties or fifties with alopecia areata. Some clones in this sample may be carry-over from other donors' samples.

About this clonotype: Possible read error: a much larger clone is one base away. The chain links TRBV20-1 to TRBJ1-6; D might be TRBD1 (5 bases). Trimming shortened V by 0 bases and J by 10 bases, and 16 bases separated the two germline ends. The CDR3 is made up of 15 amino acids. From germline, CDR1 is DFQATT and CDR2 SNEGSKA (reference sequence). The CDR3 nucleotides are TGCAGTGCTAGAGATGGGACCCAGGTGGGATCACCCCTCCACTTT. This translates into CSARDGTQVGSPLHF.

This clonotype was counted only a few times. Here the CDR3 reads CASSQAVSQPQHF. Written as DNA, the CDR3 is TGCGCCAGCAGCCAAGCAGTTAGCCAGCCCCAGCATTTT. The V gene is TRBV4-1, the J gene TRBJ1-5; D not certain. This CDR3 contains 13 residues. CDR1 and CDR2 from the germline V gene are MGHRA and YSYEKL. V was cut by 1 base and J by 7 bases, with 8 bases left in between.

This clonotype was counted ten times or more. This sequence joins TRBV27 and TRBJ2-2; D unclear. Germline V gene data show CDR1 as MNHEY and CDR2 as SMNVEV (reference sequence). The V gene lost 11 bases and the J gene lost 2 bases, with 15 bases spanning the gap. CDR3 length: 14 residues. The CDR3 loop reads CAARAVTNTGELFF. For the CDR3, the DNA is TGTGCCGCACGGGCGGTGACCAACACCGGGGAGCTGTTTTTT.

The chain carries TRBV29-1 and TRBJ2-7, with 8 nucleotides matching TRBD1. V lost 5 bases, J lost 2 bases, and 5 bases stayed unmatched. Germline assignment: CDR1 SQVTM and CDR2 ANQGSEA. The CDR3 extends over 13 amino acids. The CDR3 loop is CSVLRTGTYEQYF. The CDR3 coding sequence is TGCAGCGTTTTAAGGACAGGGACCTACGAGCAGTACTTC.

This clonotype has a count of ten or more. This chain joins TRBV7-8 and TRBJ2-7; a weak D match, TRBD2 (5 bases). CDR1 SGHVS and CDR2 FQNEAQ come from the germline V gene. This CDR3 has 14 residues. V was cut by 10 bases and J by 2 bases, with 18 bases left in between. CDR3 protein: CATTKLGSPYEQYF. The CDR3 coding sequence is TGTGCCACCACTAAACTAGGAAGCCCCTACGAGCAGTACTTC.

This clonotype was observed at least ten times. V gene TRBV6-2 or TRBV6-3 combines with J gene TRBJ1-4; maybe TRBD1 (5 bases). Trimming left V 4 bases short and J 8 bases short, with 23 bases between. The germline gives CDR1 MNHEY, CDR2 SVGEGT. This CDR3 has 17 amino acids. CDR3 sequence: CASSSRTTGPSEEKLFF. In nucleotides, the CDR3 is TGTGCCAGCAGTTCGCGGACAACGGGGCCAAGTGAAGAAAAACTGTTTTTT.

In its sample, this clonotype was seen a few times. This chain joins TRBV5-1 and TRBJ1-4; 12 bases fit TRBD1. Germline assignment: CDR1 SGHRS and CDR2 YFSETQ. V lost 3 bases to trimming and J lost 3 bases; unmatched junction nucleotides: 3. The length of the CDR3 is 16 residues. The CDR3 DNA reads TGCGCCAGCAGCTGGGACAGGGGGCCTCCTAATGAAAAACTGTTTTTT. The encoded protein is CASSWDRGPPNEKLFF. Full variable domain (missing parts from reference TRBV5-1 and TRBJ1-4): KAGVTQTPRYLIKTRGQQVTLSCSPISGHRSVSWYQQTPGQGLQFLFEYFSETQRNKGNFPGRFSGRQFSNSRSEMNVSTLELGDSALYLCASSWDRGPPNEKLFFGSGTQLSVL.

There are many counts of this clonotype. J is TRBJ2-1 and V is TRBV19; 8 bases are shared with TRBD2. The trim removed 3 bases at V and 0 bases at J, leaving 1 base unmatched. CDR1 is LNHDA, CDR2 SQIVND, per germline (reference sequence). This CDR3 spans 15 amino acids. CDR3 sequence (DNA): TGTGCCAGTAGTATGAGCGGGAGCTCCTACAATGAGCAGTTCTTC. Its translation: CASSMSGSSYNEQFF.

The chain is built from TRBV20-1 and TRBJ2-7; 12 bases are a match to TRBD2. Germline CDR1 reads DFQATT; CDR2 reads SNEGSKA (reference sequence). The V gene end was trimmed by 3 bases and the J gene end by 7 bases; junction bases not matched to a gene: 13. The CDR3 loop spans 16 amino acids. CDR3 region: CSARPVTSGRRWEQYF. Here the CDR3 DNA reads TGCAGTGCTAGGCCCGTGACTAGCGGGAGAAGGTGGGAGCAGTACTTC.

This clonotype occurred many times. V is TRBV12-3 or TRBV12-4 and J is TRBJ1-1, with D unresolved. Trimming removed 2 bases from V and 14 bases from J, with 12 bases in between. The CDR3 is made up of 11 amino acids. CDR3 residues: CASSLSGFTFF. CDR3 DNA sequence: TGTGCCAGCAGTTTATCGGGGTTTACCTTCTTT.

At least ten counts were recorded for this clonotype. V usage is TRBV10-3 and J usage is TRBJ2-1; D not resolved. CDR1 and CDR2 (germline): ENHRY, SYGVKD. CDR3 length: 11 residues. V was cut by 5 bases and J by 5 bases, with 4 bases left in between. This CDR3 is CAISLNNEQFF. CDR3 DNA: TGTGCCATCAGTCTTAACAATGAGCAGTTCTTC.

This sequence joins TRBV5-1 and TRBJ2-7, with a tentative D call TRBD2 (6 bases). The germline gives CDR1 SGHRS, CDR2 YFSETQ. The CDR3 has 14 residues. V lost 2 bases, J lost 7 bases, and 16 bases lay in between. The CDR3 region is CASSFAAEGREQYF. The DNA for the CDR3 is TGCGCCAGCAGCTTCGCGGCGGAGGGAAGGGAGCAGTACTTC.

Ten or more counts support this clonotype. This CDR3 reads CSARDDTYYEAFF. The CDR3 DNA is TGCAGTGCTAGAGATGACACCTACTATGAAGCTTTCTTT. The chain joins TRBV20-1 to TRBJ1-1; D ambiguous. Trimming cost V 0 bases and J 7 bases, with 12 bases left between them. CDR1 is DFQATT, CDR2 SNEGSKA, per germline (reference sequence). The CDR3 spans 13 residues.

This clonotype came up many times. This sequence joins TRBV20-1 and TRBJ1-1; D is uncertain. Germline CDR1 and CDR2: DFQATT and SNEGSKA (reference sequence). Trimming removed 1 base from V and 3 bases from J, with 9 bases in between. This CDR3 is 13 amino acids long. Written as DNA, the CDR3 is TGCAGTGCTAGAGGGGAGGGCTACACTGAAGCTTTCTTT. Translation: CSARGEGYTEAFF.

In its sample, this clonotype was seen many times. The chain links TRBV5-1 to TRBJ1-1, with TRBD1 as a possible D gene (5 bases). The CDR3 totals 14 residues. Trimming stripped 0 bases from V and 3 bases from J, with 9 bases between. CDR1 is SGHRS and CDR2 is YFSETQ in the germline V gene. In nucleotides, the CDR3 is TGCGCCAGCAGCTTGGACAGGTGGGACACTGAAGCTTTCTTT. It yields the protein CASSLDRWDTEAFF. Full variable domain (remainder filled in from reference TRBV5-1 and TRBJ1-1): KAGVTQTPRYLIKTRGQQVTLSCSPISGHRSVSWYQQTPGQGLQFLFEYFSETQRNKGNFPGRFSGRQFSNSRSEMNVSTLELGDSALYLCASSLDRWDTEAFFGQGTRLTVV.

Ten or more counts support this clonotype. This rearrangement joins TRBV3-1 to TRBJ2-7, with D possibly TRBD2 on 5 matching bases. CDR3 size: 16 residues. V was cut by 3 bases and J by 1 base, with 16 bases left in between. Germline V gene data show CDR1 as LGHDT and CDR2 as YNNKEL (reference sequence). The CDR3 sequence: CASSHQAESGSYEQYF. The CDR3 coding sequence is TGTGCCAGCAGCCATCAAGCCGAATCGGGATCCTACGAGCAGTACTTC.

The rearrangement uses TRBV27 and TRBJ1-2; D possibly corresponds to TRBD1 (5 bases). Between the trimmed V and J ends, which lost 4 bases and 6 bases, there was a span of 18 bases. From germline, CDR1 is MNHEY and CDR2 SMNVEV (reference sequence). There are 15 residues in the CDR3. CDR3 sequence: CASSSPLGGKDGYTF. Here the CDR3 DNA reads TGTGCCAGCAGTTCCCCGCTGGGGGGGAAGGATGGCTACACCTTC.

This clonotype came up a few times. V gene TRBV7-9 combines with J gene TRBJ2-5; D is possibly TRBD1 (6 bases). Germline-derived CDR1 and CDR2 are SEHNR and FQNEAQ (reference sequence). Between the trimmed V and J ends, which lost 5 bases and 2 bases, there was a span of 12 bases. The CDR3 spans 14 residues. As DNA, the CDR3 is TGTGCCAGCAGCCCACAGACAGGTCAAGAGACCCAGTACTTC. The encoded protein is CASSPQTGQETQYF.

The V call is TRBV4-1, the J call TRBJ1-4; D gene unclear. The germline V gene encodes CDR1 MGHRA and CDR2 YSYEKL. V was pared by 3 bases and J by 8 bases, with 10 bases between. The CDR3 extends over 13 amino acids. The CDR3 protein is CASSQARVEKLFF. CDR3 DNA: TGCGCCAGCAGCCAGGCACGCGTCGAAAAACTGTTTTTT.

Ten or more counts support this clonotype. The genes are TRBV5-1 and TRBJ1-2, with D hard to call. The CDR3 length is 13 residues. The V end lost 6 bases, the J end lost 4 bases, and 13 bases lay between the germline ends. The germline CDR1 and CDR2 sequences are SGHRS and YFSETQ. CDR3 nucleotides: TGCGCCAGCACCGAACAGAACACCTATGGCTACACCTTC. Amino acid sequence: CASTEQNTYGYTF. The full variable domain, its missing parts supplied by reference TRBV5-1 and TRBJ1-2, is KAGVTQTPRYLIKTRGQQVTLSCSPISGHRSVSWYQQTPGQGLQFLFEYFSETQRNKGNFPGRFSGRQFSNSRSEMNVSTLELGDSALYLCASTEQNTYGYTFGSGTRLTVV.